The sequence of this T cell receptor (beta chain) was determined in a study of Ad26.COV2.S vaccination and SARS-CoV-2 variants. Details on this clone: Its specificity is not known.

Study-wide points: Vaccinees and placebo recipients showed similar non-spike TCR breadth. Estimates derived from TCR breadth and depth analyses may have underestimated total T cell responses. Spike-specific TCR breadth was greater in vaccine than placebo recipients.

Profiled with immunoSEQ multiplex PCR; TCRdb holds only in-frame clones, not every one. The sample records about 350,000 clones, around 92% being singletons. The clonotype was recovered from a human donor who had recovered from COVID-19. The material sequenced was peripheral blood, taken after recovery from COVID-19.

CDR3 amino acids: CASSRSGTTYEQYF. Here the CDR3 DNA reads TGCGCCAGCAGTCGAAGCGGGACAACCTACGAGCAGTACTTC. The J gene is TRBJ2-7, the V gene TRBV5-1; maybe TRBD2 (7 bases). This CDR3 is 14 amino acids long. Trimming shortened V by 5 bases and J by 2 bases, and 14 bases separated the two germline ends. Germline loops: CDR1 SGHRS, CDR2 YFSETQ. The whole variable domain, remainder taken from reference TRBV5-1 and TRBJ2-7, is KAGVTQTPRYLIKTRGQQVTLSCSPISGHRSVSWYQQTPGQGLQFLFEYFSETQRNKGNFPGRFSGRQFSNSRSEMNVSTLELGDSALYLCASSRSGTTYEQYFGPGTRLTVT.